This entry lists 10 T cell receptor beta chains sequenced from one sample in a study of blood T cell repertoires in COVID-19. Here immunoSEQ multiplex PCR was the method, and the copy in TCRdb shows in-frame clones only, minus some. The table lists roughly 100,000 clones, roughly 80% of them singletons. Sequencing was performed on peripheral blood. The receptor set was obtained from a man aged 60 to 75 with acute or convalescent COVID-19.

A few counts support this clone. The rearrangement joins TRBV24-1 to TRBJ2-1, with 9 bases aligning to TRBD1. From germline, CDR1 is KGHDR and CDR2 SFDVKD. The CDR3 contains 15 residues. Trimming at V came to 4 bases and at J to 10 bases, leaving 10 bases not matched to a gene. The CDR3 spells CATSDPGTGYGEQFF. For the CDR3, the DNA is TGTGCCACCAGTGACCCCGGGACAGGGTACGGGGAGCAGTTCTTC.

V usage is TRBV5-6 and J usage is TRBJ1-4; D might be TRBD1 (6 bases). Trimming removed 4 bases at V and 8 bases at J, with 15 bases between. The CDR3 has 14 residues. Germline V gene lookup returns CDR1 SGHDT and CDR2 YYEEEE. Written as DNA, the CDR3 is TGTGCCAGCAGCCTGGGGGGGCGTCAAGAAAAACTGTTTTTT. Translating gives CASSLGGRQEKLFF.

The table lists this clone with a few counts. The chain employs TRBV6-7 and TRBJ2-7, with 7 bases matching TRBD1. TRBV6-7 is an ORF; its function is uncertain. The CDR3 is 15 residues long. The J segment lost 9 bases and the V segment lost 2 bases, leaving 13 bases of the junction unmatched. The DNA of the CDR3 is TGTGCCAGCAGTTACCATCACAGGGGATTTGATGGGCAGTACTTC. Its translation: CASSYHHRGFDGQYF.

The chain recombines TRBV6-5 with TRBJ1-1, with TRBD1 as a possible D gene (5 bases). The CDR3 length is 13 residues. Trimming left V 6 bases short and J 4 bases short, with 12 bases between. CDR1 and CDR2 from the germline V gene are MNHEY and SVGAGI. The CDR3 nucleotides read TGTGCCAGCAGAAGACAGCCGAGCACTGAAGCTTTCTTT. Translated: CASRRQPSTEAFF.

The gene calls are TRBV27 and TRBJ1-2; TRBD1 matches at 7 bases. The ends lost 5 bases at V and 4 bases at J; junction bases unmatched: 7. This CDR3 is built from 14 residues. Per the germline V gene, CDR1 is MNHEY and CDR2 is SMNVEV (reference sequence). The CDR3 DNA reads TGTGCCAGCAGTCCCTCATCAGGGGGCTATGGCTACACCTTC. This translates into CASSPSSGGYGYTF.

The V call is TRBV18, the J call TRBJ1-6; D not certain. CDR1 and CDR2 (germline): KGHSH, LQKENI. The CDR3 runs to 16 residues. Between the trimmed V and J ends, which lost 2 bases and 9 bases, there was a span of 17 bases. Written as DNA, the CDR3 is TGTGCCAGCTCACCAAATGTAGATCGGGAGGGTTCACCCCTCCACTTT. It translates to CASSPNVDREGSPLHF.

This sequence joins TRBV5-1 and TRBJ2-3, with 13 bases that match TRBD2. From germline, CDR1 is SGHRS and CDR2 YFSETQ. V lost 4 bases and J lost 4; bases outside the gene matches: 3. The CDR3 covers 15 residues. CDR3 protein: CASSVLAGGPDTQYF. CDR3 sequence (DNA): TGCGCCAGCAGCGTACTAGCGGGAGGGCCAGATACGCAGTATTTT.

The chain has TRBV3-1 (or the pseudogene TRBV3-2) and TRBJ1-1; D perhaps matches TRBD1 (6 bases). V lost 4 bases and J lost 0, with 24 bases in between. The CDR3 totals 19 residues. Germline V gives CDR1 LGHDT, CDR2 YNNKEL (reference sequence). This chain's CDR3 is CASSPSRGGGKGLNTEAFF. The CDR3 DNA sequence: TGTGCCAGCAGCCCATCACGGGGAGGGGGGAAAGGGTTGAACACTGAAGCTTTCTTT.

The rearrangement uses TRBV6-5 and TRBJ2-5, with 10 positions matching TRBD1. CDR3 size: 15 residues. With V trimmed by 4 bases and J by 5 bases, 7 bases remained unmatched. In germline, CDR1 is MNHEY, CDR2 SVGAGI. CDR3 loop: CASSSRTGGRETQYF. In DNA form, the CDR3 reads TGTGCCAGCAGTTCCCGGACAGGGGGAAGGGAGACCCAGTACTTC.

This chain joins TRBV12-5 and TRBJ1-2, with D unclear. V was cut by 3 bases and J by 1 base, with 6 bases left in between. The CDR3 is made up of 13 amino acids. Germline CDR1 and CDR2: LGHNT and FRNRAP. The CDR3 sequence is CASGLSHNYGYTF. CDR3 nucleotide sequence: TGTGCTAGTGGTTTAAGCCATAACTATGGCTACACCTTC.